The clone carrying this T cell receptor (beta chain) was recorded only once. Its antigen remains unidentified. This specimen belongs to a study of T cell responses to AZD1222 COVID-19 vaccine. The table came from immunoSEQ multiplex PCR; TCRdb's copy has only in-frame clones and leaves some out. The data show some 100,000 clones, around nine tenths seen once. General observations from the study: Most donors were white British, females outnumbered males, and clonal diversity was possibly underestimated. Scientists sampled the repertoires only once the peak T cell response had passed. Only a handful of AZD1222 recipients, several in all, had baseline seropositivity.

Per the germline V gene, CDR1 is SGDLS and CDR2 is YYNGEE. The V end lost 3 bases, the J end lost 0 bases, and 8 bases lay between the germline ends. The CDR3 extends over 14 amino acids. The sequencing here drew on peripheral blood, taken 28 days after the second AZD1222 dose. The clonotype was recovered from an adult who received the AZD1222 COVID-19 vaccine. The V and J genes are TRBV9 and TRBJ2-3; D unclear. CDR3 sequence reads: CASSASSSTDTQYF. For the CDR3, the DNA is TGTGCCAGCAGCGCTTCTTCTAGCACAGATACGCAGTATTTT.